The TCR beta chain under discussion was sequenced for a study of CD8 T cells in Susac syndrome. Germline-derived CDR1 and CDR2 are LNHDA and SQIVND (reference sequence). The CDR3 extends over 15 amino acids. V lost 6 bases to trimming and J lost 2 bases; unmatched junction nucleotides: 4. CD8+ and CD4+ T cells taken from blood had their TCR beta sequenced. Healthy donors were controls matched for age and sex. Both CD4+ and CD8+ T cells were negatively isolated, and TEMRA cells underwent FACS enrichment. The table lists this clonotype with a count of one. A quantity of roughly 0.5 to 1 ug RNA underwent reverse transcription using random hexamers. Across 54 Vbeta and 13 Jbeta, TCR beta CDR3 was amplified with immunoSEQ multiplex PCR. TCRdb independently ran MiXCR on the immunoSEQ multiplex PCR reads; one entry per CDR3 protein. The repertoire holds roughly 130,000 distinct CDR3 sequences, with about 96% as singletons.

The chain has TRBV19 and TRBJ1-5, with 10 positions matching TRBD1. What was sequenced was CD4+ T cells from PBMCs. This TCR came from a human donor in good health. DNA of the CDR3: TGTGCCAGTAGGGCCGGGACAGGGGGCAATCAGCCCCAGCATTTT. Its translation: CASRAGTGGNQPQHF.